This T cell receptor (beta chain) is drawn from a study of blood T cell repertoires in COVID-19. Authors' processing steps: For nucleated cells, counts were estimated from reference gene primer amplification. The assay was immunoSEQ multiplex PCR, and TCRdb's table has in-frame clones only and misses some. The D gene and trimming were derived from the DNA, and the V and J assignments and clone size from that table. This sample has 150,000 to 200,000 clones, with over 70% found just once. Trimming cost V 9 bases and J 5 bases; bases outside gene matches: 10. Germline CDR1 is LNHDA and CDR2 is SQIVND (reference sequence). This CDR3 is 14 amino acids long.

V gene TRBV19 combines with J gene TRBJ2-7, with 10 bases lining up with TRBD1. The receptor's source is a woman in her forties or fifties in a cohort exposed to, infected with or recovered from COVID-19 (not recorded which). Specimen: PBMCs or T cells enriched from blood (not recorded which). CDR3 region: CASHDRGQDDEQYF. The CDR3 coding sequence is TGTGCCAGCCATGACAGGGGGCAAGATGACGAGCAGTACTTC.